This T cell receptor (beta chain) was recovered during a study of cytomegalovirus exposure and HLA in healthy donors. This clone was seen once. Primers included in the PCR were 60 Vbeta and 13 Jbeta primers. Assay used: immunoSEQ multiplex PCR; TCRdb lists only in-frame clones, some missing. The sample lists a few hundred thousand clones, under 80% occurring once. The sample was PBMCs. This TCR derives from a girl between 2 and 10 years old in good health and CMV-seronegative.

CDR3 coding DNA: TGTGCCAGCAGTGAATCTTGGCTAGCGGGAGCCGAGCAGTACTTC. Translating it yields CASSESWLAGAEQYF. The chain carries TRBV2 and TRBJ2-7; 10 bases line up with TRBD2. CDR1 SNHLY and CDR2 FYNNEI come from the germline V gene. The CDR3 runs to 15 residues. Unmatched junction bases numbered 7, after V lost 2 bases and J lost 6 bases.